The text below deals with one TCR beta chain. The CDR3 contains 18 residues. Losses at the gene ends were 4 bases for V and 10 bases for J; bases not matched to a gene: 22. Germline values: CDR1 SGHDN, CDR2 FVKESK. The source of the sample is a study of cytomegalovirus exposure and HLA in healthy donors. Both 60 Vbeta primers and 13 Jbeta primers went into the PCR. Sequencing was performed with immunoSEQ multiplex PCR; in TCRdb, only in-frame clones are kept and a portion is missing. The table shows about 100,000 clones, with about four fifths occurring only once. The source is a female donor in good health and CMV-seropositive. The chain carries TRBV14 and TRBJ2-1; 7 bases fit TRBD2. The material sequenced was PBMCs. Here the CDR3 DNA reads TGTGCCAGCAGCCGGGGACGGTCGGGACTACGGGGACCATTAGAGCAGTTCTTC. This sequence encodes CASSRGRSGLRGPLEQFF. The complete variable domain, with remaining parts taken from reference TRBV14 and TRBJ2-1, reads EAGVTQFPSHSVIEKGQTVTLRCDPISGHDNLYWYRRVMGKEIKFLLHFVKESKQDESGMPNNRFLAERTGGTYSTLKVQPAELEDSGVYFCASSRGRSGLRGPLEQFFGPGTRLTVL.